Below, 12 T cell receptor beta chains from the same sample are listed, as sequenced in a study of human T cells and chemical hapten exposure. From the RACE reads, TCRdb called clonotypes with MiXCR, one entry per CDR3 protein. The table includes about 41,000 distinct CDR3 sequences, 3% to 4% detected once. Time point given: patch test 1, 2 weeks after DPC sensitization. Noted treatment: therapeutic diphenylcyclopropenone sensitization with weekly scalp DPC. Total RNA was isolated from unfractionated whole blood. Source: whole blood, taken in connection with sensitization to the hapten diphenylcyclopropenone (DPC). The receptors stem from a man in his fifties or sixties with alopecia areata. Some clones in this sample may be carry-over from other donors' samples.

This clonotype has at least ten counts. The gene calls are TRBV20-1 and TRBJ1-5; D uncertain. The CDR3 extends over 14 amino acids. Germline V gene data show CDR1 as DFQATT and CDR2 as SNEGSKA (reference sequence). Trimming removed 3 bases at V and 2 bases at J, with 11 bases between. CDR3: CSARNEWGNQPQHF. The CDR3 region has the DNA TGCAGTGCTAGGAATGAGTGGGGCAATCAGCCCCAGCATTTT.

This clonotype has ten or more counts. The rearrangement joins TRBV28 to TRBJ2-6; D is possibly TRBD1 or TRBD2 (5 bases each). CDR1 is MDHEN, CDR2 SYDVKM, per germline. V was trimmed by 4 bases and J by 1 base, leaving 11 bases between them. This CDR3 is 16 amino acids long. In DNA form, the CDR3 reads TGTGCCAGCAGTTCTTACAGGACTTCTGGGGCCAACGTCCTGACTTTC. Residues: CASSSYRTSGANVLTF.

The CDR3 DNA is TGTGCCACCAGTTCCGGGGTTCCAGAGACCCAGTACTTC. It codes for CATSSGVPETQYF. V is TRBV24-1 and J is TRBJ2-5, with D perhaps matching TRBD2 (5 bases). CDR3 length equals 13 residues. Trimming pared 6 bases from V and 4 bases from J, leaving 11 bases between. The germline V gene has CDR1 KGHDR and CDR2 SFDVKD.

The chain carries TRBV6-4 and TRBJ2-3, with 10 nucleotides matching TRBD2. V shed 4 bases, J shed 2 bases, and the junction held 3 bases outside the gene matches. Germline V gene data show CDR1 as MRHNA and CDR2 as SNTAGT. The CDR3 loop spans 15 amino acids. The CDR3 is CASSATSGATDTQYF. The CDR3 DNA sequence: TGTGCCAGCAGTGCCACTAGCGGGGCCACAGATACGCAGTATTTT.

This clonotype appeared many times. The chain joins TRBV6-1 to TRBJ2-1, with 10 bases matching TRBD2. Trimming cost V 1 base and J 4 bases; bases outside gene matches: 1. The CDR3 spans 15 residues. Germline V gene data show CDR1 as MNHNS and CDR2 as SASEGT. The CDR3 loop reads CASSEEAGGYNEQFF. The CDR3 DNA reads TGTGCCAGCAGTGAAGAAGCGGGAGGGTACAATGAGCAGTTCTTC.

This clonotype was detected many times. V usage is TRBV28 and J usage is TRBJ1-5; D is unclear. CDR1 is MDHEN and CDR2 is SYDVKM in the germline V gene. The V end lost 7 bases, the J end lost 5 bases, and 12 bases lay between the germline ends. CDR3 size: 13 residues. The CDR3 DNA sequence: TGTGCCAGCATTCCGGGCAGGCATCAGCCCCAGCATTTT. Encoded protein: CASIPGRHQPQHF.

This clonotype was observed at least ten times. The chain is built from TRBV4-1 and TRBJ1-5, with 9 bases fitting TRBD1. The CDR3 covers 14 residues. Germline-derived CDR1 and CDR2 are MGHRA and YSYEKL. V gave up 3 bases and J gave up 4 bases; unmatched junction bases: 1. DNA for the CDR3: TGCGCCAGCAGCCAGACAGGGGGTAATCAGCCCCAGCATTTT. This encodes CASSQTGGNQPQHF.

This clonotype has more than one count but fewer than ten. The chain uses TRBV7-2 and TRBJ2-4; TRBD2 matches 13 bases. J was trimmed by 2 bases and V by 5 bases; bases with no gene match: 6. The CDR3 covers 17 residues. Germline CDR1 is SGHTA and CDR2 is FQGNSA. CDR3 nucleotides: TGTGCCAGCAGCCCAAGGACTAGCGGGAGTTCCAAAAACATTCAGTACTTC. As protein: CASSPRTSGSSKNIQYF.

The chain joins TRBV18 to TRBJ1-4; D possibly corresponds to TRBD1 (6 bases). The CDR3 has 15 amino acids. The germline V and J ends were trimmed by 5 bases and 6 bases, with 16 bases remaining between them. Looked up from germline, CDR1 is KGHSH and CDR2 is LQKENI. In DNA form, the CDR3 reads TGTGCCAGCTCATCAGCGGAGGGGGTTTATGAAAAACTGTTTTTT. Its protein product is CASSSAEGVYEKLFF.

This sequence joins TRBV29-1 and TRBJ1-1, with D hard to call. CDR3 length: 11 amino acids. Trimming cost V 3 bases and J 8 bases, with 10 bases left between them. Germline CDR1 is SQVTM and CDR2 is ANQGSEA. CDR3 protein: CSVDLYLEAFF. The CDR3 coding sequence is TGCAGCGTTGATCTCTACCTCGAAGCTTTCTTT.

This clonotype showed up many times. The chain joins TRBV10-1 to TRBJ2-7; weak D call: TRBD2 (6 bases). The CDR3 is 15 residues long. Per the germline V gene, CDR1 is WNHNN and CDR2 is SYGVQD (reference sequence). The V end was cut by 4 bases, the J end by 2 bases, with 15 bases between. In DNA, the CDR3 is TGCGCCAGCAGTGGGGTGGCGGGGACCACCTACGAGCAGTACTTC. Encoded protein: CASSGVAGTTYEQYF.

This clonotype has at least ten counts. V and J are TRBV28 and TRBJ1-1, with D possibly TRBD1 on 5 matching bases. The CDR3 sequence is 14 residues long. Trimming removed 6 bases from V and 5 bases from J, with 16 bases in between. The germline gives CDR1 MDHEN, CDR2 SYDVKM. The CDR3 DNA follows: TGTGCCAGCAGCTCCCATGGGGGTAGGACTGAAGCTTTCTTT. It translates to CASSSHGGRTEAFF.